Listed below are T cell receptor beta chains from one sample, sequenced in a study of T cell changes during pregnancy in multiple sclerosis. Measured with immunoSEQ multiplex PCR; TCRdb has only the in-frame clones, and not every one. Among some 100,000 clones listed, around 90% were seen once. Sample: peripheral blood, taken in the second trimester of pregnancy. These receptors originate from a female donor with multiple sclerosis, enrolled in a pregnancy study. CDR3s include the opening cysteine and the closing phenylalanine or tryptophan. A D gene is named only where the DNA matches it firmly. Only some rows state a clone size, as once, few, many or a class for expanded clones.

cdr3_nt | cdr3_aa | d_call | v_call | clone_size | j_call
TGTGCCAGCTCCGAGACAGGGGGTAGATACACTGAAGCTTTCTTT | CASSETGGRYTEAFF | TRBD1 | TRBV18 | once | TRBJ1-1
TGTGCCAGCAGTTTAGAACAGCTGCAAGAGACCCAGTACTTC | CASSLEQLQETQYF | NA | TRBV28 | NA | TRBJ2-5
TGTGCCAGCAGCTTCCAGCGGGGGGTGTACTACGAGCAGTACTTC | CASSFQRGVYYEQYF | TRBD2 | TRBV5-4 | NA | TRBJ2-7
TGTGCCATCAGTGAGTCGCCCCAGGTGGAGGGATCAAGCACAGATACGCAGTATTTT | CAISESPQVEGSSTDTQYF | NA | TRBV10-3 | once | TRBJ2-3
TGCAGCGTCGTTTCCCAGGGGCTCTTGGGAGAGACCCAGTACTTC | CSVVSQGLLGETQYF | NA | TRBV29-1 | NA | TRBJ2-5
TGTGCCAGCACCGTCGATTTATTCCCTAGCGGGAGGCTGTACTTC | CASTVDLFPSGRLYF | TRBD2 | TRBV2 | NA | TRBJ2-4
TGTGCCAGTAGCTGGGCGGGCGGCAATCAGCCCCAGCATTTT | CASSWAGGNQPQHF | NA | TRBV19 | NA | TRBJ1-5
TGTGCCAGTACCCGGGGGACAGCTAACTATGGCTACACCTTC | CASTRGTANYGYTF | TRBD1 | TRBV19 | once | TRBJ1-2
TGTGCCAGCAGCCCCCCAGCCGGGACAGGGGGCGGGGGCTACACCTTC | CASSPPAGTGGGGYTF | TRBD1 | TRBV28 | NA | TRBJ1-2
TGTGCCAGCAGTTTAACGGGACAGGGCTTTGAGCAGTACTTC | CASSLTGQGFEQYF | TRBD1 | TRBV28 | NA | TRBJ2-7
TGTGCCAGCAGTCGAGGCGGAGGAATGAACACTGAAGCTTTCTTT | CASSRGGGMNTEAFF | NA | TRBV11-3 | NA | TRBJ1-1
TGTGCCAGCACCCCTGGGACTTCTAGGGATGGCTACACCTTC | CASTPGTSRDGYTF | NA | TRBV7-9 | many | TRBJ1-2
TGTGCCAGCAGTTCATCGGGAGGGGGGACCCACTACGAGCAGTACTTC | CASSSSGGGTHYEQYF | TRBD2 | TRBV27 | NA | TRBJ2-7
TGTGCCAGCACGTTAGGGGGTGGGTATGGCTACACCTTC | CASTLGGGYGYTF | NA | TRBV4-2 | NA | TRBJ1-2
TGTGCCAGCAGCTGGGGACAGAGGAGGACCGGGGAGCTGTTTTTT | CASSWGQRRTGELFF | TRBD1 | TRBV11-2 | NA | TRBJ2-2
TGTGCCAGCAGCCGCTCATCGGGAGTCGCTAACTATGGCTACACCTTC | CASSRSSGVANYGYTF | NA | TRBV7-9 | NA | TRBJ1-2
TGTGCCAGCAGCGCCAGACAGGGCAGGTACGAGCAGTACTTC | CASSARQGRYEQYF | TRBD1 | TRBV7-2 | NA | TRBJ2-7
TGCAGCGTTGGAGGTCACGGGGGGGCCAACACTGAAGCTTTCTTT | CSVGGHGGANTEAFF | NA | TRBV29-1 | NA | TRBJ1-1
TGTGCCAGCAGCAGAAACAGGGGGGGTCAGGAAAAACTGTTTTTT | CASSRNRGGQEKLFF | TRBD1 | TRBV7-9 | NA | TRBJ1-4
TGTGCCTGTACCCCGTGGGGGGACTCTGGAAACACCATATATTTT | CACTPWGDSGNTIYF | NA | TRBV30 | NA | TRBJ1-3
TGTGCCAGCAGCTTATCCGGGACACGAAATCAGCCCCAGCATTTT | CASSLSGTRNQPQHF | NA | TRBV7-6 | NA | TRBJ1-5
TGTGCCAGCAGCGCCAAGACAGGGGGCGCGTTCAATGAGCAGTTCTTC | CASSAKTGGAFNEQFF | TRBD1 | TRBV9 | NA | TRBJ2-1
TGTGCCAGCAGCTTTTACAGTATGGAGACCCAGTACTTC | CASSFYSMETQYF | NA | TRBV7-8 | NA | TRBJ2-5
TGTGCCAGCAGCGTAGGGACAGGGACCGACACTGAAGCTTTCTTT | CASSVGTGTDTEAFF | TRBD1 | TRBV9 | NA | TRBJ1-1
TGTGCCAGCAGACCCATAGGGGGCTCCTACGAGCAGTACTTC | CASRPIGGSYEQYF | NA | TRBV7-9 | NA | TRBJ2-7
TGTGCCAGCAGCTTACCAGCGCTAGGAATGTCCGGGGAGCTGTTTTTT | CASSLPALGMSGELFF | NA | TRBV7-2 | NA | TRBJ2-2
TGTGCCAGCAGTGTTGGGGGCGGGAACTATGGCTACACCTTC | CASSVGGGNYGYTF | NA | TRBV2 | NA | TRBJ1-2
TGTGCCAGCAGACGTACAGGGAGCCGCTATGGCTACACCTTC | CASRRTGSRYGYTF | NA | TRBV27 | NA | TRBJ1-2
TGTGCCCCGCTAGGGGCGCTAGCGGGCTACAATGAGCAGTTCTTC | CAPLGALAGYNEQFF | TRBD2 | TRBV30 | NA | TRBJ2-1
TGTGCCAGCAGACCGACAGGGTGGTATGGCTACACCTTC | CASRPTGWYGYTF | TRBD1 | TRBV28 | once | TRBJ1-2
TGTGCCAGCAGGGTGACAGGGGGCGGCTACACCTTC | CASRVTGGGYTF | TRBD1 | TRBV28 | NA | TRBJ1-2
TGTGCCAGCTCACCACTTCAGGTAGGCTCCTACGAGCAGTACTTC | CASSPLQVGSYEQYF | NA | TRBV18 | NA | TRBJ2-7
TGTGCCTGGAGTAACCGGGGAAATCAGCCCCAGCATTTT | CAWSNRGNQPQHF | NA | TRBV30 | NA | TRBJ1-5
TGTGCCAGCAGTTCCCTTTTTATCCCGGGGGACTATGGCTACACCTTC | CASSSLFIPGDYGYTF | NA | TRBV27 | once | TRBJ1-2
TGTGCCAGCAGCAAAGGAGTTTACGAGCAGTACTTC | CASSKGVYEQYF | NA | TRBV7-9 | NA | TRBJ2-7
TGTGCCAGCAGCTTAATCCGGGGAGGGGGGTCCTACAATGAGCAGTTCTTC | CASSLIRGGGSYNEQFF | NA | TRBV7-8 | NA | TRBJ2-1
TGTGCCAGCAGTTCGGTTACAGTTTACAATGAGCAGTTCTTC | CASSSVTVYNEQFF | NA | TRBV28 | few | TRBJ2-1